The present T cell receptor (beta chain) was sequenced within a study of sequential checkpoint blockade in melanoma. Study details: Both treatment sequences were followed by maintenance nivolumab.

Produced via immunoSEQ multiplex PCR; TCRdb's table is partial and in-frame only. The sample has around 9,000 clones, approximately 30% seen once. This clone was detected ten times or more. The CDR3 consists of 13 residues. Treatment: randomized to nivolumab then ipilimumab (arm A) or the reverse (arm B). Sequencing was performed on tumor tissue (inferred from file names), taken from a patient given nivolumab and ipilimumab in sequence. The clonotype originates from a human donor with melanoma. The V call is TRBV7-5, the J call TRBJ2-5; TRBD2, the D gene given by the table, was not confirmed from the DNA. TRBV7-5 is a documented pseudogene. The CDR3 sequence: CVRSLPSQETQYF. For the CDR3, the DNA is TGTGTCAGAAGCTTACCCTCCCAAGAGACCCAGTACTTC.